A selection of T cell receptor beta chains follows, all from one sample in a study of blood T cell repertoires in COVID-19. TCRdb's copy holds only in-frame clones and misses some; the assay was immunoSEQ multiplex PCR. The data show about 320,000 clones, with about nine tenths seen just once and approximately 2.5% held by the top ten. Sequencing was carried out using PBMCs or T cells enriched from blood (not recorded which). These receptors all come from a man in his 60s who had recovered from COVID-19. Each CDR3 is given with its conserved first and last residue. Fields, in order: D gene, CDR3 length, V gene, J gene, CDR3 protein, CDR3 DNA. The D gene is left open where the match is weak.

d_gene: -; len: 15; v_gene: TRBV7-9; j_gene: TRBJ1-1; CDR3aa: CASSSNTGMNTEAFF; CDR3nt: TGTGCCAGCTCAAGTAATACAGGCATGAACACTGAAGCTTTCTTT
d_gene: -; len: 14; v_gene: TRBV11-2; j_gene: TRBJ1-6; CDR3aa: CASSTGSRNSPLHF; CDR3nt: TGTGCCAGCAGTACAGGTTCCCGCAATTCACCCCTCCACTTT
d_gene: -; len: 16; v_gene: TRBV7-2; j_gene: TRBJ1-1; CDR3aa: CASSTMGRGVNTEAFF; CDR3nt: TGTGCCAGCAGCACAATGGGTCGGGGGGTGAACACTGAAGCTTTCTTT
d_gene: -; len: 13; v_gene: TRBV5-1; j_gene: TRBJ1-1; CDR3aa: CASSLALGAEAFF; CDR3nt: TGCGCCAGCAGCTTGGCCTTGGGAGCCGAAGCTTTCTTT
d_gene: TRBD1; len: 15; v_gene: TRBV5-1; j_gene: TRBJ2-7; CDR3aa: CASSLAGTDPYEQYF; CDR3nt: TGCGCCAGCAGCTTGGCCGGGACAGATCCCTACGAGCAGTACTTC
d_gene: TRBD1; len: 15; v_gene: TRBV5-4; j_gene: TRBJ2-7; CDR3aa: CASSSTGTGDNEQYF; CDR3nt: TGTGCCAGCAGCTCAACCGGGACAGGGGACAACGAGCAGTACTTC
d_gene: -; len: 11; v_gene: TRBV20-1; j_gene: TRBJ1-4; CDR3aa: CSVLYSEKLFF; CDR3nt: TGCAGTGTTCTTTATTCTGAAAAACTGTTTTTT
d_gene: -; len: 15; v_gene: TRBV7-6; j_gene: TRBJ1-1; CDR3aa: CASSFATGSDTEAFF; CDR3nt: TGTGCCAGCAGCTTCGCCACAGGGTCGGACACTGAAGCTTTCTTT
d_gene: -; len: 14; v_gene: TRBV19; j_gene: TRBJ1-3; CDR3aa: CASRTDSSGNTIYF; CDR3nt: TGTGCCAGTAGAACGGACAGCTCTGGAAACACCATATATTTT
d_gene: -; len: 14; v_gene: TRBV3-1/TRBV3-2; j_gene: TRBJ1-5; CDR3aa: CASSRPGVNQPQHF; CDR3nt: TGTGCCAGCAGCCGACCAGGGGTGAATCAGCCCCAGCATTTT
d_gene: -; len: 17; v_gene: TRBV2; j_gene: TRBJ2-7; CDR3aa: CASSESKGGSGNYEQYF; CDR3nt: TGTGCCAGCAGTGAATCAAAGGGTGGATCGGGGAACTACGAGCAGTACTTC
d_gene: TRBD1; len: 13; v_gene: TRBV4-3; j_gene: TRBJ2-7; CDR3aa: CASAPGQYYEQYF; CDR3nt: TGCGCCAGCGCGCCGGGACAGTACTACGAGCAGTACTTC